These T cell receptor beta chains were read from a single sample in a study of blood T cell repertoires in COVID-19. Data came from immunoSEQ multiplex PCR; TCRdb stores just in-frame clones and leaves some out. The data contain about 100,000 clones, roughly nine tenths of them seen just once; the ten biggest clones take up less than 6.5%. The sample comprised peripheral blood. The receptors here all came from a human donor in a cohort sampled during active COVID-19. Both conserved end residues are part of each CDR3. D genes are given only for firm matches. Only part of the rows carry a size: once, few, many, or a class if the clone is expanded.

j_call cdr3_length d_call clone_size v_call cdr3_nt cdr3_aa
TRBJ2-3 17 TRBD2 - TRBV4-3 TGCGCCAGCAGCCAATACGGACTAGCGGGGAGCACAGATACGCAGTATTTT CASSQYGLAGSTDTQYF
TRBJ1-1 15 - - TRBV27 TGTGCCAGCAGTTCCCGATCAGTGATGAACACTGAAGCTTTCTTT CASSSRSVMNTEAFF
TRBJ2-7 11 - - TRBV20-1 TGCAGTGCCCTAAGACAGTACGAGCAGTACTTC CSALRQYEQYF
TRBJ2-5 13 - - TRBV12-3/TRBV12-4 TGTGCCAGCAGTGGACAGATCCAAGAGACCCAGTACTTC CASSGQIQETQYF
TRBJ1-1 12 - - TRBV2 TGTGCCAGCCGAGGGCCGAACACTGAAGCTTTCTTT CASRGPNTEAFF
TRBJ2-1 16 - - TRBV7-2 TGTGCCAGCAGCGCCCTAGGGGGCGGGGCCTACAATGAGCAGTTCTTC CASSALGGGAYNEQFF
TRBJ2-1 15 - - TRBV7-3 TGTGCCAGCAGCCCAGTGGTAAGCTCCTACAATGAGCAGTTCTTC CASSPVVSSYNEQFF
TRBJ2-7 16 TRBD1 - TRBV5-1 TGCGCCAGCAGCTTGGGGGACAGGATGAGATCCTACGAGCAGTACTTC CASSLGDRMRSYEQYF
TRBJ1-4 16 TRBD1 - TRBV7-2 TGTGCCAGCAGCTTGGACAGGGGGTCAACTAATGAAAAACTGTTTTTT CASSLDRGSTNEKLFF
TRBJ1-2 14 - - TRBV4-3 TGCGCCAGCAGCCAAGTGCCCGGGGTCTATGGCTACACCTTC CASSQVPGVYGYTF
TRBJ2-7 13 - - TRBV7-9 TGTGCCAGCAGCTTAGCCGGGAACTACGAGCAGTACTTC CASSLAGNYEQYF
TRBJ2-7 14 TRBD2 once TRBV6-6 TGTGCCAGCAGTGATGCGGGGGAGAGCTACGAGCAGTACTTC CASSDAGESYEQYF
TRBJ2-6 17 TRBD1 - TRBV28 TGTGCCAGCAGTTTAGGACAGGGGGCGTTTGGGGCCAACGTCCTGACTTTC CASSLGQGAFGANVLTF
TRBJ2-7 15 TRBD2 few TRBV7-2 TGTGCCAGCAGCTACACCACCAGCGGGGCCGGCGAGCAGTACTTC CASSYTTSGAGEQYF
TRBJ2-2 15 TRBD2 - TRBV30 TGTGCCTCTACGGGGTGGCGGGGGGATAACGGGGAGCTGTTTTTT CASTGWRGDNGELFF
TRBJ1-4 14 TRBD1 once TRBV7-9 TGTGCCAGCAGCGCGTCCCGGGACAGGGAAAAACTGTTTTTT CASSASRDREKLFF
TRBJ2-1 16 TRBD1 - TRBV12-5 TGTGCTAGTGGCCTTCCTCAGGGGGCTCGGTACAATGAGCAGTTCTTC CASGLPQGARYNEQFF
TRBJ1-6 15 - - TRBV4-1 TGCGCCAGCAGCCAAGTGGGGGGGGTAGGTTCACCCCTCCACTTT CASSQVGGVGSPLHF
TRBJ1-2 16 TRBD1 few TRBV14 TGTGCCAGCAGCCAAGCCTCGCCGACAGGGAAGGATGGCTACACCTTC CASSQASPTGKDGYTF
TRBJ2-1 15 TRBD2 once TRBV5-6 TGTGCCAGCAGCCGCGTAGCGGGAGGACACAATGAGCAGTTCTTC CASSRVAGGHNEQFF
TRBJ1-2 11 - - TRBV20-1 TGCAGTGCAGGACAACCCCTTGGCTACACCTTC CSAGQPLGYTF
TRBJ2-7 16 - - TRBV28 TGTGCCAGCAGCCTTCTTTCGACAGTCGGATCCTACGAGCAGTACTTC CASSLLSTVGSYEQYF
TRBJ2-6 14 - - TRBV18 TGTGCCAGCTATTCAGGGATGAGTGGCAACGTCCTGACTTTC CASYSGMSGNVLTF
TRBJ1-5 14 TRBD1 few TRBV6-5 TGTGCCAGCAGTTCTCCGGGACAGGGGCTCTCCCAGCATTTT CASSSPGQGLSQHF
TRBJ1-1 14 TRBD1 - TRBV18 TGTGCCAGCTCACAAGGACAGGGGATCACTGAAGCTTTCTTT CASSQGQGITEAFF
TRBJ2-1 16 - - TRBV6-5 TGTGCCAGCAGTTACGGGCATCAGGGGCTCTACAATGAGCAGTTCTTC CASSYGHQGLYNEQFF
TRBJ2-1 15 TRBD2 - TRBV6-6 TGTGCCAGCAGTTCCACTAGCGGGGTCTACAATGAGCAGTTCTTC CASSSTSGVYNEQFF
TRBJ2-3 14 - - TRBV6-6 TGTGCCAGCAGTTACCCCTCCCGGACAGATACGCAGTATTTT CASSYPSRTDTQYF
TRBJ2-3 13 TRBD1 - TRBV5-4 TGTGCCAGCAGCTTGGCCCAGGACAGGTTTTTGTATTTT CASSLAQDRFLYF
TRBJ2-7 15 - - TRBV4-3 TGCGCCAGCAGCCAAGATTTCCCAGGCAGCTACGAGCAGTACTTC CASSQDFPGSYEQYF
TRBJ1-6 16 TRBD1 - TRBV28 TGTGCCAGCAGTCTCACAGGGGGCATTGGTAATTCACCCCTCCACTTT CASSLTGGIGNSPLHF
TRBJ2-3 12 - - TRBV7-8 TGTGCCAGCAGCCCCTATGGGCGTACGCAGTATTTT CASSPYGRTQYF
TRBJ2-5 18 - - TRBV27 TGTGCCAGCAGTTTATACTATAGAGGCCGAGGATCCGGGGGGACCCAGTACTTC CASSLYYRGRGSGGTQYF
TRBJ2-1 21 TRBD1 - TRBV29-1 TGCAGCGTTGCAGGGACAGGGGTCCTCGAAAGGCGGGGGGAGGCGCGAGATGAGCAGTTCTTC CSVAGTGVLERRGEARDEQFF
TRBJ1-5 15 TRBD1 - TRBV6-5 TGTGCCAGCAGTTATGGGACAGGGGGCAATCAGCCCCAGCATTTT CASSYGTGGNQPQHF
TRBJ1-3 16 - - TRBV7-8 TGTGCCAGCAGCCCCGAGCACGGAGCTTCTGGAAACACCATATATTTT CASSPEHGASGNTIYF
TRBJ2-1 16 - - TRBV7-2 TGTGCCAGCAGCTTAGGGGGCATGAGCTCCTACAATGAGCAGTTCTTC CASSLGGMSSYNEQFF
TRBJ2-7 15 TRBD1 once TRBV7-8 TGTGCCAGCAGCTTAAGGCGGGACAGGGACTACGAGCAGTACTTC CASSLRRDRDYEQYF